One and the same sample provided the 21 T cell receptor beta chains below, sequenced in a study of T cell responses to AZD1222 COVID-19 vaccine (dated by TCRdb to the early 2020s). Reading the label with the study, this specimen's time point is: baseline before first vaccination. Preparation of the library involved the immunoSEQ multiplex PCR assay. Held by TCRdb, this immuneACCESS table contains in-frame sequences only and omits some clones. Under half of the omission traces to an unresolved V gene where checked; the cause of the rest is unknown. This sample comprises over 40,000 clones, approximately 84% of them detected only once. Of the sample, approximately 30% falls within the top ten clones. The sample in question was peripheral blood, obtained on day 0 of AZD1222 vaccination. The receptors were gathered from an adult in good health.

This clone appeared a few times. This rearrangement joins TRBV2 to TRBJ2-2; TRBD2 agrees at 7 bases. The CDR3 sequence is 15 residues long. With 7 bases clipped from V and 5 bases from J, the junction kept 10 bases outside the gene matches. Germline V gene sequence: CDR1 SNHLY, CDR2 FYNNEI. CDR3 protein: CASTRLASGTGELFF. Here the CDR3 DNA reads TGTGCCAGCACTCGGTTGGCTAGCGGTACCGGGGAGCTGTTTTTT.

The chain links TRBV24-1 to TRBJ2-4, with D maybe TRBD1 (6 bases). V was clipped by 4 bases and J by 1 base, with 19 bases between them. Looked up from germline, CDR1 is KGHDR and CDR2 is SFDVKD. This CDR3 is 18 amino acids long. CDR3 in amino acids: CATSENTGGQIAKNIQYF. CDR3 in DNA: TGTGCCACCAGTGAAAACACAGGAGGACAGATTGCCAAAAACATTCAGTACTTC.

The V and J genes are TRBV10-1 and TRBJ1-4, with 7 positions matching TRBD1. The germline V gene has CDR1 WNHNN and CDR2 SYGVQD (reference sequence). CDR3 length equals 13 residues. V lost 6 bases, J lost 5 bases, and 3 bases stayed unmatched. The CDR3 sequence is CASSSDRNEKLFF. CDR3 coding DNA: TGCGCCAGCAGCTCGGACAGGAATGAAAAACTGTTTTTT.

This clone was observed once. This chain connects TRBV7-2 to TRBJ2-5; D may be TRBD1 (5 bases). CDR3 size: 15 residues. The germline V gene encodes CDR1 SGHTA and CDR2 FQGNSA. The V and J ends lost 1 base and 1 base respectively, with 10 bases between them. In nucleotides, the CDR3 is TGTGCCAGCAGCTTAGTCCTCAGGGCCCAAGAGACCCAGTACTTC. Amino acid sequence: CASSLVLRAQETQYF.

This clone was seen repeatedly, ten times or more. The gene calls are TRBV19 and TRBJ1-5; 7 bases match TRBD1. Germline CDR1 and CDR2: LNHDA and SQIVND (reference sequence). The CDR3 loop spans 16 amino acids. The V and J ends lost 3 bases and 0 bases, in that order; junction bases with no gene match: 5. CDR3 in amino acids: CASSIPNRGSNQPQHF. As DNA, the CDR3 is TGTGCCAGTAGTATCCCTAACAGGGGTAGCAATCAGCCCCAGCATTTT.

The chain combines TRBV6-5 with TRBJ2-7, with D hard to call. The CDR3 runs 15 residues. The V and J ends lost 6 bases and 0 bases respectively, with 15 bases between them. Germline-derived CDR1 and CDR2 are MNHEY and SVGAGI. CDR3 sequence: CASSLQSSSSYEQYF. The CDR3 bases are TGTGCCAGCAGCTTACAGAGCTCAAGCTCCTACGAGCAGTACTTC.

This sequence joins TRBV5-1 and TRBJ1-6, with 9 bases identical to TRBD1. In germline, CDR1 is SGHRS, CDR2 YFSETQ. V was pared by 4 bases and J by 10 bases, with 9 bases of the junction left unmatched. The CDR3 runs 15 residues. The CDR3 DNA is TGCGCCAGCAGCACCACAGGGGGCAAAGGATCACCCCTCCACTTT. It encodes CASSTTGGKGSPLHF.

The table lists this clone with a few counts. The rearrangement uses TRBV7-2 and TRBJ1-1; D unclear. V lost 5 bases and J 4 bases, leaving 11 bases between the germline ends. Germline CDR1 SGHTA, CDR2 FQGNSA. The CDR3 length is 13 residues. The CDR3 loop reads CASSRTAGTEAFF. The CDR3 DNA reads TGTGCCAGCAGCCGGACTGCCGGCACTGAAGCTTTCTTT.

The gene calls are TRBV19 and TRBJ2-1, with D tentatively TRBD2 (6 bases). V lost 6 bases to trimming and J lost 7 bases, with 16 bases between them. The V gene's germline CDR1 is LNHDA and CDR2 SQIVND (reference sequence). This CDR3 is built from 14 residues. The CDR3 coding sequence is TGTGCCAGTAGGGCTAGCGCGCGGTGGAATGAGCAGTTCTTC. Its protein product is CASRASARWNEQFF.

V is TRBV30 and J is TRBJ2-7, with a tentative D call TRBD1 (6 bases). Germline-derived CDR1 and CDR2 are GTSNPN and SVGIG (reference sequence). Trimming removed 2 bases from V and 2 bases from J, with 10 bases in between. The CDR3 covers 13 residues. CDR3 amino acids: CAWSPTGTYEQYF. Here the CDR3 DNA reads TGTGCCTGGAGTCCCACAGGGACCTACGAGCAGTACTTC.

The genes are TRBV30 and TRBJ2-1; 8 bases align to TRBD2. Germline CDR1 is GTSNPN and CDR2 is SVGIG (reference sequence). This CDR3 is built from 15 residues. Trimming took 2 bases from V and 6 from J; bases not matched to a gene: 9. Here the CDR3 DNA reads TGTGCCTGGAGTCCTATCCGGGAGGGTGGCAATGAGCAGTTCTTC. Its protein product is CAWSPIREGGNEQFF.

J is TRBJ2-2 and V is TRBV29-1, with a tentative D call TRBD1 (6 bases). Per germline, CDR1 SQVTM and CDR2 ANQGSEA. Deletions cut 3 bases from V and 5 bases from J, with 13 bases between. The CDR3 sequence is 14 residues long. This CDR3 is CSVEGARETGELFF. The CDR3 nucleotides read TGCAGCGTTGAGGGGGCCAGGGAAACCGGGGAGCTGTTTTTT.

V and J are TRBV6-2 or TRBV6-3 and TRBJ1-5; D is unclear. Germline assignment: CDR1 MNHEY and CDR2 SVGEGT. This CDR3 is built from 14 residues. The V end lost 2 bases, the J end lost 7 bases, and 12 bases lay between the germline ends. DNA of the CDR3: TGTGCCAGCAGTTACGGGCCGGGGAAACAGCCCCAGCATTTT. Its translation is CASSYGPGKQPQHF.

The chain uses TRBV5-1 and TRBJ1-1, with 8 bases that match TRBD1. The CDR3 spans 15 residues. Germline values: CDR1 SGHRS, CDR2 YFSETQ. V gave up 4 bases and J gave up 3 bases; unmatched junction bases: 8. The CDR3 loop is CASSLRTGKDTEAFF. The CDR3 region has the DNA TGCGCCAGCAGCCTCCGGACAGGGAAAGACACTGAAGCTTTCTTT.

The CDR3 DNA follows: TGTGCCAGCAGCCAGAGGGATTCCAGGGCACACTACACCTTC. This codes for CASSQRDSRAHYTF. This chain joins TRBV14 and TRBJ1-2, with D possibly TRBD1 on 5 matching bases. The CDR3 sequence is 14 residues long. V was clipped by 3 bases and J by 10 bases, with 18 bases between them. Looked up from germline, CDR1 is SGHDN and CDR2 is FVKESK. Together with reference TRBV14 and TRBJ1-2, the CDR3 gives the full variable domain: EAGVTQFPSHSVIEKGQTVTLRCDPISGHDNLYWYRRVMGKEIKFLLHFVKESKQDESGMPNNRFLAERTGGTYSTLKVQPAELEDSGVYFCASSQRDSRAHYTFGSGTRLTVV.

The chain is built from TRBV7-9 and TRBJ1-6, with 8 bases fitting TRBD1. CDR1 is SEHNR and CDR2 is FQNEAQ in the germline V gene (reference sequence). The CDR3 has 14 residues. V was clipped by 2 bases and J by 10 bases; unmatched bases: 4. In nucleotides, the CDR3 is TGTGCCAGCAGCTTATTACAGGGGGGGTCACCCCTCCACTTT. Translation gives CASSLLQGGSPLHF.

The CDR3 DNA reads TGTGCCAGCAGCTGGACAGGGGAAGCAAACACCATATATTTT. It translates to CASSWTGEANTIYF. The chain joins TRBV7-2 to TRBJ1-3; 9 bases are a match to TRBD1. The length of the CDR3 is 14 residues. After removal of 4 bases from V and 6 bases from J, the junction contained 4 bases not matched to a gene. The germline V gene encodes CDR1 SGHTA and CDR2 FQGNSA.

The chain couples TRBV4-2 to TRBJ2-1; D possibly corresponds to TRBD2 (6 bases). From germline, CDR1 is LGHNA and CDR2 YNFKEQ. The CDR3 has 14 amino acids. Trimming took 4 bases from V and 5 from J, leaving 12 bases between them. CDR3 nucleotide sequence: TGTGCCAGCAGCCCCAGAATAGCGGACAATGAGCAGTTCTTC. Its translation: CASSPRIADNEQFF.

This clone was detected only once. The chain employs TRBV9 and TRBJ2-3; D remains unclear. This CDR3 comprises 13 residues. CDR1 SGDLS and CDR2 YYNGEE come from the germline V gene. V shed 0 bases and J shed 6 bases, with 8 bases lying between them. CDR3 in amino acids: CASSVVEGDTQYF. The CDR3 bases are TGTGCCAGCAGCGTAGTTGAAGGGGATACGCAGTATTTT.

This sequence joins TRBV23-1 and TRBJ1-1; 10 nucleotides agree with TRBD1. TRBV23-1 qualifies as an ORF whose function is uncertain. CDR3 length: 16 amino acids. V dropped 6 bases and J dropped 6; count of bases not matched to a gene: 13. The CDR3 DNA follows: TGCGCCAGCAGAACACTTCCGGGACAGGGGACATCTGAAGCTTTCTTT. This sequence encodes CASRTLPGQGTSEAFF.

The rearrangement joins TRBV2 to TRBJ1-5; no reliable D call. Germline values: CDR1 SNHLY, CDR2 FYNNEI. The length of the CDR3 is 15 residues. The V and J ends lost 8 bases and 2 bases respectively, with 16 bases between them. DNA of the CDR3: TGTGCCAGCCGTAAAAGCCCGGGAGGCAATCAGCCCCAGCATTTT. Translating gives CASRKSPGGNQPQHF.